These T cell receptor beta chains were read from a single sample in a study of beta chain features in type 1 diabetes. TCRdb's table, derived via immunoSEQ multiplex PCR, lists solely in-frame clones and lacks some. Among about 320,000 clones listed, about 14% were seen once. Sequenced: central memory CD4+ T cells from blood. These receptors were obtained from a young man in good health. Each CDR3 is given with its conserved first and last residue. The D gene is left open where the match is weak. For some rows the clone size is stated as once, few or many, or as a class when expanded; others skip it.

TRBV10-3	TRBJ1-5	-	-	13	CAISDSGNQPQHF	TGTGCCATCAGTGATTCGGGCAATCAGCCCCAGCATTTT
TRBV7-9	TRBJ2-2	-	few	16	CASSLGIRRNTGELFF	TGTGCCAGCAGCTTAGGGATTAGGCGGAACACCGGGGAGCTGTTTTTT
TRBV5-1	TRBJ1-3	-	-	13	CASSLEQGDTIYF	TGCGCCAGCAGCTTGGAGCAGGGAGACACCATATATTTT
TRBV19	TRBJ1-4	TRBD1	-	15	CASSAHRGPGEKLFF	TGTGCCAGTAGTGCCCACAGGGGGCCAGGTGAAAAACTGTTTTTT
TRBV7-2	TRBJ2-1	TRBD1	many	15	CASSFRTGRGNEQFF	TGTGCCAGCAGCTTCAGGACAGGGCGTGGGAATGAGCAGTTCTTC
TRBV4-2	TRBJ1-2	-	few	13	CASSQTSLYGYTF	TGTGCCAGCAGTCAGACAAGTCTCTATGGCTACACCTTC
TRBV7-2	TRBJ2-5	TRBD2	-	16	CASSVTTSGGTATQYF	TGTGCCAGCAGCGTAACCACTAGCGGGGGTACGGCCACCCAGTACTTC
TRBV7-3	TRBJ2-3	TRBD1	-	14	CASSYGQVADTQYF	TGTGCCAGCAGCTATGGACAGGTGGCAGATACGCAGTATTTT
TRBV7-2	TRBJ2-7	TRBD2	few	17	CASSLVLAGGSSYEQYF	TGTGCCAGCAGCTTAGTTCTAGCGGGGGGGAGCTCCTACGAGCAGTACTTC
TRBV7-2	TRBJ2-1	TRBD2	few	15	CASSLSRLAGNEQFF	TGTGCCAGCAGCTTAAGTCGACTAGCGGGAAATGAGCAGTTCTTC
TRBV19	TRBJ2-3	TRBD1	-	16	CASSITGQGAQDTQYF	TGTGCCAGTAGTATCACAGGACAGGGGGCGCAAGATACGCAGTATTTT
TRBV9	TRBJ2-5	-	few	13	CASSLSGVETQYF	TGTGCCAGCAGCCTCTCAGGGGTAGAGACCCAGTACTTC
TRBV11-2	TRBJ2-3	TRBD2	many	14	CASSRTRSTDTQYF	TGTGCCAGCAGCCGGACTAGAAGCACAGATACGCAGTATTTT
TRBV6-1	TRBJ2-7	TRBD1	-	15	CASGRGGAGAYEQYF	TGTGCCAGCGGAAGAGGGGGCGCCGGGGCGTACGAGCAGTACTTC
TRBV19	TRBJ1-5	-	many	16	CASSPRGAASNQPQHF	TGTGCCAGTAGCCCTAGGGGTGCCGCTAGCAATCAGCCCCAGCATTTT
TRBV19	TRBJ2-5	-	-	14	CASSPQGGGETQYF	TGTGCCAGTAGTCCGCAAGGTGGAGGGGAGACCCAGTACTTC
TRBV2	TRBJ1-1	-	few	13	CASSEGSWTEAFF	TGTGCCAGCAGTGAAGGATCTTGGACAGAAGCTTTCTTT
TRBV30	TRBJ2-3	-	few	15	CAWSVQGGTTDTQYF	TGTGCCTGGAGTGTACAAGGCGGAACCACAGATACGCAGTATTTT
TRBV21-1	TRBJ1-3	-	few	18	CASRDVKGQGASGNTIYF	TGTGCCAGCAGAGACGTAAAGGGGCAGGGGGCCTCTGGAAACACCATATATTTT
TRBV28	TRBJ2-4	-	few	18	CASSPRAGRLGLGNIQYF	TGTGCCAGCAGTCCCAGGGCCGGCAGGCTGGGTCTAGGAAACATTCAGTACTTC
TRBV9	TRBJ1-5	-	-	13	CASSVLEESPQHF	TGTGCCAGCAGCGTACTAGAAGAGTCGCCCCAGCATTTT
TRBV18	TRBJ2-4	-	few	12	CASSPSGNIQYF	TGTGCCAGCTCACCTTCTGGGAACATTCAGTACTTC
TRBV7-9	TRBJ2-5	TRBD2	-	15	CASSPSSGVGETQYF	TGTGCCAGCAGCCCATCTAGCGGGGTTGGCGAGACCCAGTACTTC
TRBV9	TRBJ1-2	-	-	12	CASSVFAGGYTF	TGTGCCAGCAGCGTATTTGCGGGAGGCTACACCTTC
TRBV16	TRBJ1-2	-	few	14	CASSQSSVNYGYTF	TGTGCCAGCAGCCAATCCAGCGTCAACTATGGCTACACCTTC
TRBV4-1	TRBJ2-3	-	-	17	CASSQDLYEGLLDTQYF	TGCGCCAGCAGCCAAGATCTGTACGAGGGCCTCCTAGATACGCAGTATTTT
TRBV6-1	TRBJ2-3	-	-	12	CASSEGVDTQYF	TGTGCCAGCAGCGAGGGGGTAGATACGCAGTATTTT
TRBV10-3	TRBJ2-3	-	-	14	CASGTAASTDTQYF	TGTGCCAGCGGGACGGCAGCTAGCACAGATACGCAGTATTTT
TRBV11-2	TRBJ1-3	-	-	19	CASSLADWGRSSSGNTIYF	TGTGCCAGCAGCTTAGCGGACTGGGGACGGTCGAGCTCTGGAAACACCATATATTTT
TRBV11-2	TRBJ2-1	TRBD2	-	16	CASSLVRGLGVNEQFF	TGTGCCAGCAGCTTAGTACGGGGACTAGGTGTGAATGAGCAGTTCTTC
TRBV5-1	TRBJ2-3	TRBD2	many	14	CASTTSGSRDTQYF	TGCGCCAGCACAACTAGCGGGAGTAGAGATACGCAGTATTTT
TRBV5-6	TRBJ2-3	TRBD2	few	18	CASSPSGLAGTSTDTQYF	TGTGCCAGCAGCCCCTCGGGGCTAGCGGGAACTAGCACAGATACGCAGTATTTT
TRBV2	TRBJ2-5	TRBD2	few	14	CASRLAGGGETQYF	TGTGCCAGCAGGCTAGCGGGGGGAGGAGAGACCCAGTACTTC
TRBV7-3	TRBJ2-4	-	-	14	CASSSTDLKNIQYF	TGTGCCAGCAGCTCGACGGATCTTAAAAACATTCAGTACTTC
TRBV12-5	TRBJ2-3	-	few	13	CASGMWGTDTQYF	TGTGCTAGTGGTATGTGGGGCACAGATACGCAGTATTTT
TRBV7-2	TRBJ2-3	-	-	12	CASSSPGDTQYF	TGTGCCAGCAGCTCCCCGGGGGATACGCAGTATTTT
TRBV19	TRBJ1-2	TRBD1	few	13	CASSDRAVDGYTF	TGTGCCAGCTCGGACAGGGCTGTGGATGGCTACACCTTC
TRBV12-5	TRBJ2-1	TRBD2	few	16	CASGLALAGGDNEQFF	TGTGCTAGTGGTTTGGCTCTAGCGGGAGGTGACAATGAGCAGTTCTTC
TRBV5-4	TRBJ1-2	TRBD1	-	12	CASSPTGDGYTF	TGTGCCAGCAGCCCGACAGGGGATGGCTACACCTTC
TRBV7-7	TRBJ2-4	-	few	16	CASSPRDSLAKNIQYF	TGTGCCAGCAGCCCCCGGGACTCCCTAGCCAAAAACATTCAGTACTTC
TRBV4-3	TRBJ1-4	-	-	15	CASSQVTGPNEKLFF	TGCGCCAGCAGCCAAGTCACAGGACCTAATGAAAAACTGTTTTTT
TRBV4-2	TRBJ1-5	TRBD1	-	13	CASSRDRNQPQHF	TGTGCCAGCAGCCGGGACAGAAATCAGCCCCAGCATTTT
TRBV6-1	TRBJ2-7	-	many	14	CASNRGEGSYEQYF	TGTGCCAGCAATCGGGGCGAGGGCTCCTACGAGCAGTACTTC
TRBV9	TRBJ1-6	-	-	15	CASSPHRGDNSPLHF	TGTGCCAGCAGCCCCCATAGGGGGGACAATTCACCCCTCCACTTT
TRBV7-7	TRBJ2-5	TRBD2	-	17	CASSGWSSGGAKETQYF	TGTGCCAGCAGCGGCTGGTCCTCCGGGGGGGCTAAAGAGACCCAGTACTTC
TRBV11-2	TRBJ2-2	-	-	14	CASSWKGSTGELFF	TGTGCCAGCAGCTGGAAGGGAAGCACCGGGGAGCTGTTTTTT
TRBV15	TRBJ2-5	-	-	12	CATSRDKETQYF	TGTGCCACCAGCAGAGATAAAGAGACCCAGTACTTC
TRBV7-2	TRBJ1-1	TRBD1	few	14	CASSLETGRTEAFF	TGTGCCAGCAGCTTAGAGACAGGGCGGACTGAAGCTTTCTTT
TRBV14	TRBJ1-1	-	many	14	CASSHSGGGTEAFF	TGTGCCAGCAGCCATTCGGGGGGAGGCACTGAAGCTTTCTTT
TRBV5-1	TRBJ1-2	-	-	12	CASSEGSQRYTF	TGCGCCAGCAGCGAGGGGAGTCAGAGGTACACCTTC
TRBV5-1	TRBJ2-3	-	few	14	CASSLFSSTDTQYF	TGTGCCAGCAGCTTGTTCTCCAGCACAGATACGCAGTATTTT
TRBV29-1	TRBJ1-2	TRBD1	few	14	CSVDRQGEGHGYTF	TGCAGCGTTGACAGACAGGGGGAAGGACATGGCTACACCTTC
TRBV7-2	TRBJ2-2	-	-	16	CASSLYGPANTGELFF	TGTGCCAGCAGCTTATACGGACCCGCCAACACCGGGGAGCTGTTTTTT
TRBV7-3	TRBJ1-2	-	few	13	CASSSSRNYGYTF	TGTGCCAGCAGCAGCAGTCGGAACTATGGCTACACCTTC
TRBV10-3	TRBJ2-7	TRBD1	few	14	CAIRGTGGTYEQYF	TGTGCCATCAGAGGGACAGGGGGTACTTACGAGCAGTACTTC
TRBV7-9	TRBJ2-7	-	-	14	CASSRDPAGYEQYF	TGTGCCAGCAGCAGGGACCCGGCAGGCTACGAGCAGTACTTC
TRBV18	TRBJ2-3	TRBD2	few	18	CASSPRGLAGGLTDTQYF	TGTGCCAGCTCACCGAGGGGACTAGCGGGGGGTCTCACAGATACGCAGTATTTT